This T cell receptor beta chain comes out of a study of blood T cell repertoires in COVID-19. Study as a whole: COVID-19 samples, acute and convalescent, were from the United States, Italy and Spain. Sources were T cells, B-cell-depleted T cells, or PBMCs; the material itself was cDNA or gDNA.

Assay: immunoSEQ multiplex PCR; the TCRdb copy retains only in-frame clones and omits some. The table shows some 170,000 clones, with over 65% occurring only once. This CDR3 comprises 15 residues. V shed 6 bases, J shed 8 bases, and the junction held 11 bases outside the gene matches. Germline lookup yields CDR1 SNHLY and CDR2 FYNNEI. This clone has more than one count but fewer than ten. The sample comprised peripheral blood. This receptor was taken from a man between 60 and 70 years old with acute or convalescent COVID-19. The gene calls are TRBV2 and TRBJ2-1; TRBD2 matches 9 bases. The CDR3 region has the DNA TGTGCCAGCAGCCCCGGGCTAGCGGGGAGCGATGAGCAGTTCTTC. The encoded protein is CASSPGLAGSDEQFF.